One and the same sample provided the 5 T cell receptor beta chains below, sequenced in a study of cytomegalovirus exposure and HLA in healthy donors. Both 60 Vbeta primers and 13 Jbeta primers went into the PCR. Measured with immunoSEQ multiplex PCR; TCRdb has only the in-frame clones, and not every one. The table has 210,000 or so clones, over 75% seen once. The sample taken for sequencing was PBMCs. The receptor source for this set is a woman aged 50 to 60 in good health and CMV-seropositive.

This clone came up a few times. This rearrangement joins TRBV5-6 to TRBJ2-4; 8 bases map to TRBD1. Germline CDR1 is SGHDT and CDR2 is YYEEEE. Germline trimming cut 0 bases from V and 8 bases from J; bases unmatched to any gene: 4. The CDR3 totals 14 residues. The CDR3 spells CASSLGQGQDIQYF. The CDR3 DNA sequence: TGTGCCAGCAGCTTGGGACAGGGACAGGACATTCAGTACTTC. The variable domain in full, with the rest retrieved from reference TRBV5-6 and TRBJ2-4, is DAGVTQSPTHLIKTRGQQVTLRCSPKSGHDTVSWYQQALGQGPQFIFQYYEEEERQRGNFPDRFSGHQFPNYSSELNVNALLLGDSALYLCASSLGQGQDIQYFGAGTRLSVL.

The chain combines TRBV27 with TRBJ1-2, with D uncertain. Trimming left V 0 bases short and J 4 bases short, with 9 bases between. Germline CDR1 is MNHEY and CDR2 is SMNVEV (reference sequence). The CDR3 totals 14 residues. CDR3: CASSLSGVGYGYTF. DNA of the CDR3: TGTGCCAGCAGTTTATCCGGGGTTGGCTATGGCTACACCTTC.

The CDR3 reads CASSLPGTGWTEAFF. The CDR3 DNA sequence: TGTGCCAGCAGCTTACCCGGGACAGGGTGGACTGAAGCTTTCTTT. The gene calls are TRBV7-9 and TRBJ1-1, with 9 positions matching TRBD1. CDR3 length: 15 residues. The J segment lost 5 bases and the V segment lost 2 bases, leaving 6 bases of the junction unmatched. Looked up from germline, CDR1 is SEHNR and CDR2 is FQNEAQ (reference sequence).

CDR3 amino acids: CASSFRSGGLREGYTF. Here the CDR3 DNA reads TGTGCCAGCAGCTTCCGGAGCGGGGGGCTCCGGGAAGGCTACACCTTC. The rearrangement links TRBV5-4 to TRBJ1-2; possible D gene TRBD1, 6 bases. V was pared by 2 bases and J by 8 bases, with 22 bases between. Germline CDR1 reads SGHNT; CDR2 reads YYREEE (reference sequence). The CDR3 has 16 amino acids.

The table lists this clone with a few counts. The chain joins TRBV5-6 to TRBJ1-6; the match to TRBD1 covers 9 bases. Trimming at V came to 4 bases and at J to 4 bases, leaving 3 bases not matched to a gene. The length of the CDR3 is 15 residues. Germline V gene sequence: CDR1 SGHDT, CDR2 YYEEEE. The CDR3 reads CASSAGTGYNSPLHF. The CDR3 nucleotides read TGTGCCAGCAGCGCCGGGACAGGGTATAATTCACCCCTCCACTTT.